Listed below are T cell receptor beta chains from one sample, sequenced in a study of T-cell reconstitution after alpha-beta-depleted transplantation in children. TCRdb re-derived calls from the PCR reads in MiXCR, one entry per CDR3 protein. The sample includes 7,000 or so distinct CDR3 sequences, approximately 5.3% of them seen just once. The source material was PBMCs, mostly from graft donor cells, sampled 180 days after TCRalphabeta/CD19-depleted stem cell transplant. The receptors were sampled from a child younger than two who had a stem cell transplant for acute myeloid leukemia, so the T cells may come from the graft donor. CDR3s include the opening cysteine and the closing phenylalanine or tryptophan. The order of the fields is clone size, D gene, V gene, J gene, CDR3 DNA, CDR3 protein. The D gene is left open where the match is weak. Where a row states a size, it is once, few, many or the class of an expanded clone; other rows omit it.

medium-sized	NA	TRBV7-2	TRBJ1-2	TGTGCCAGCAGCCCGGACAGAAACCCCTCCTATGGCTACACCTTC	CASSPDRNPSYGYTF
many	NA	TRBV5-1	TRBJ1-1	TGCGCCAGCAGCTTGGAGGTAGGGGACACTGAAGCTTTCTTT	CASSLEVGDTEAFF
many	TRBD1	TRBV19	TRBJ1-1	TGTGCCAGTAGTATTCAGGGGGCGCTTGGCACTGAAGCTTTCTTT	CASSIQGALGTEAFF
NA	TRBD1	TRBV6-2/TRBV6-3	TRBJ1-5	TGTGCCAGTCAACAGGGACAGGGGTATCAGCCCCAGCATTTT	CASQQGQGYQPQHF
many	NA	TRBV9	TRBJ2-5	TGTGCCAGCAGCGGACGAGGGGGCGGGAGTGGAGAGACCCAGTACTTC	CASSGRGGGSGETQYF
medium-sized	TRBD2	TRBV5-1	TRBJ2-3	TGCGCCAGCAGCTCGGGACTAGCGGGAGACGGGGGCACAGATACGCAGTATTTT	CASSSGLAGDGGTDTQYF
many	NA	TRBV7-3	TRBJ1-1	TGTGCCAGCGGCTGGACAGTCTCTGAAGCTTTCTTT	CASGWTVSEAFF
many	TRBD2	TRBV12-3/TRBV12-4	TRBJ2-2	TGTGCCTTCAGTTTTGGAGGTGTCGGGACTAGTTTACACAGGGAGCTGTTTTTT	CAFSFGGVGTSLHRELFF
many	NA	TRBV7-3	TRBJ2-1	TGTGCCAGCAGCTTAATTGGGGGAGGCGGTTACAATGAGCAGTTCTTC	CASSLIGGGGYNEQFF
many	TRBD2	TRBV20-1	TRBJ2-6	TGCAGTGCTAGAGTGGCTAGCGGGAATGGAAACTCTGGGGCCAACGTCCTGACTTTC	CSARVASGNGNSGANVLTF
many	TRBD2	TRBV18	TRBJ2-2	TGTGCCAGCCGGACTAGCGGAAGTAACACCGGGGAGCTGTTTTTT	CASRTSGSNTGELFF
many	NA	TRBV5-5	TRBJ2-7	TGTGCCAGCAGCGCCACAGTCCGGGACAACTCCTACGAGCAGTACTTC	CASSATVRDNSYEQYF
many	NA	TRBV12-3/TRBV12-4	TRBJ2-2	TGTGCCAGCAGACCCTACAGGACGAACACCGGGGAGCTGTTTTTT	CASRPYRTNTGELFF
many	NA	TRBV27	TRBJ1-1	TGTGCCAGCAGTTTATGGTCCAGGACCAACACTGAAGCTTTCTTT	CASSLWSRTNTEAFF
medium-sized	NA	TRBV6-2/TRBV6-3	TRBJ1-1	TGTGCCACCACGAAGAGGGGACTCCCTGAAGCTTTCTTT	CATTKRGLPEAFF
many	NA	TRBV10-3	TRBJ2-1	TGTGCCATCAGGGCTTGGGACACGGCGGATGAGCAGTTCTTC	CAIRAWDTADEQFF
many	NA	TRBV5-1	TRBJ2-5	TGCGCCAGCAGCTTGGGGGCACATACAGGGTCTGAGACCCAGTACTTC	CASSLGAHTGSETQYF
many	NA	TRBV28	TRBJ2-1	TGTGCCAGCAGTTTGCCCCGATGGGCGAGCTCCTACAATGAGCAGTTCTTC	CASSLPRWASSYNEQFF
medium-sized	NA	TRBV7-7	TRBJ1-1	TGTGCTAGCAGCGACACGCTGAACACTGAAGCTTTCTTT	CASSDTLNTEAFF
many	NA	TRBV3-1	TRBJ2-7	TGTGCCAGCAGCCAAATCCCGGGAAACGAGCAGTACTTC	CASSQIPGNEQYF
medium-sized	TRBD2	TRBV7-6	TRBJ2-5	TGTGCCAGCAGCCCCGAGGGAGGGCGACAAGAGACCCAGTACTTC	CASSPEGGRQETQYF
many	NA	TRBV5-4	TRBJ2-7	TGTGCCAGCAGCACGACGACAGGTATGGCGGGCTACGAGCAGTACTTC	CASSTTTGMAGYEQYF
many	TRBD2	TRBV10-3	TRBJ2-1	TGTGCCATCAGAGATACAGGATCTAGCGGGAGTTACAATGAGCAGTTCTTC	CAIRDTGSSGSYNEQFF
many	NA	TRBV27	TRBJ2-3	TGCACCAGCAGTTTCCCTTGGAGGCCAGATACGCAGTATTTT	CTSSFPWRPDTQYF
medium-sized	NA	TRBV7-9	TRBJ2-7	TGTGCCAGCAGCCGAGTACACGAGCAGTACTTC	CASSRVHEQYF
many	TRBD2	TRBV10-1	TRBJ2-3	TGCGCCAGCAGTGGGCTAGCGGGAAAGCTCGATACGCAGTATTTT	CASSGLAGKLDTQYF
NA	NA	TRBV4-2	TRBJ2-7	TGTGCCAGGGGCCCCGGGCAGGGAAGGTACGAGCAGTACTTC	CARGPGQGRYEQYF
many	NA	TRBV6-5	TRBJ1-1	TGTGCCAGCAGTTTGCCAGGGGCAGGCCTTCGGAACACTGAAGCTTTCTTT	CASSLPGAGLRNTEAFF
many	NA	TRBV6-5	TRBJ2-5	TGTGCCAGCAGTTACTCGGCAGGGGAAGGGGAGACCCAGTACTTC	CASSYSAGEGETQYF
many	NA	TRBV6-2/TRBV6-3	TRBJ1-2	TGTGCCAGCAGTTACGGACCCCTCAACTATGGCTACACCTTC	CASSYGPLNYGYTF
many	NA	TRBV18	TRBJ2-3	TGTGCCAGCTCACCAACAGGTGGGACAGATACGCAGTATTTT	CASSPTGGTDTQYF
many	TRBD2	TRBV10-1	TRBJ2-7	TGCGCCAGCAGTGAGGGACTAGCTTACGAGCAGTACTTC	CASSEGLAYEQYF
many	NA	TRBV15	TRBJ2-7	TGTGCCACCACCAGGGGGGGCGAGCAGTACTTC	CATTRGGEQYF
many	NA	TRBV5-5	TRBJ1-1	TGTGCCAGCAGCTTCGGGGGATTGGTCACTGAAGCTTTCTTT	CASSFGGLVTEAFF
many	TRBD1	TRBV6-4	TRBJ1-2	TGTGCCAGCAGTGACTTTCCGGGACAGGGGGCGGTCCACTTC	CASSDFPGQGAVHF
large	NA	TRBV20-1	TRBJ1-5	TGCAGTGCTAGCCAACAGGTCAACCAGCCCCAGCATTTT	CSASQQVNQPQHF
many	NA	TRBV5-1	TRBJ2-3	TGCGCCAGCAGCTGGACCCCCACAGATACGCAGTATTTT	CASSWTPTDTQYF